These 21 T cell receptor beta chains came from one sample sequenced in a study of blood T cells in healthy people across ages. Combining a sample-barcoded 5' primer with a J-beta primer mix, a second PCR ran for roughly 7 to 11 cycles. Each CDR3 protein gets one entry after TCRdb re-called the 5' RACE reads with MiXCR. The data contain over 950,000 distinct CDR3 sequences, roughly half of them seen just once; the ten biggest clones take up 20% to 25%. The sequenced material came from blood. Source of these receptors: a woman aged 55 to 70 in good health.

This clonotype was counted only a few times. This chain connects TRBV7-8 to TRBJ1-4; 8 nucleotides agree with TRBD1. J was trimmed by 8 bases and V by 0 bases; bases with no gene match: 5. The CDR3 sequence is 15 residues long. CDR1 and CDR2 (germline): SGHVS, FQNEAQ. The CDR3 DNA follows: TGTGCCAGCAGCTTAGCGCAGGGGGCTTGGGAAAAACTGTTTTTT. Protein: CASSLAQGAWEKLFF.

This clonotype was counted a few times. V gene TRBV7-9 combines with J gene TRBJ1-2; TRBD1 might be the D (6 bases). This CDR3 comprises 12 residues. V was clipped by 5 bases and J by 5 bases, with 9 bases between them. CDR1 and CDR2 from the germline V gene are SEHNR and FQNEAQ (reference sequence). The CDR3 spells CASSKDSYGYTF. CDR3 in DNA: TGTGCCAGCAGCAAGGACAGTTATGGCTACACCTTC.

The chain couples TRBV20-1 to TRBJ2-5; D is undetermined. The DNA end is more similar to TRBJ2-7, so the J call may be wrong. Germline values: CDR1 DFQATT, CDR2 SNEGSKA (reference sequence). This CDR3 spans 14 amino acids. This CDR3 is CSARDWASRAEQYF. The CDR3 DNA reads TGCAGTGCTAGAGATTGGGCCTCACGCGCCGAGCAGTACTTC.

The gene calls are TRBV20-1 and TRBJ2-7; 7 bases agree with TRBD2. The assigned J gene may be wrong: the sequence end matches TRBJ2-5 better. The CDR3 loop spans 14 amino acids. Germline assignment: CDR1 DFQATT and CDR2 SNEGSKA (reference sequence). CDR3 coding DNA: TGCAGTGTAACAGGCGGGAGCGCCGGAGAGACCCAGTACTTC. Its protein is CSVTGGSAGETQYF.

J is TRBJ2-1 and V is TRBV10-3; D is possibly TRBD1 (6 bases). The CDR3 is 18 residues long. V shed 9 bases and J shed 5 bases, with 29 bases lying between them. The germline CDR1 and CDR2 sequences are ENHRY and SYGVKD. CDR3 region: CAIPKGSPRDTYHNEQFF. CDR3 DNA sequence: TGTGCCATTCCCAAAGGGTCACCCAGGGACACGTACCACAATGAGCAGTTCTTC.

This clonotype was seen a handful of times. The chain links TRBV6-2 or TRBV6-3 to TRBJ2-3, with 8 bases identical to TRBD2. This CDR3 region has 13 residues. Germline V gives CDR1 MNHEY, CDR2 SVGEGT. After removal of 6 bases from V and 2 bases from J, the junction contained 1 base not matched to a gene. CDR3 DNA: TGTGCCAGCAGGGGACTAGTCACAGATACGCAGTATTTT. This encodes CASRGLVTDTQYF.

The DNA for the CDR3 is TGCAGTGCGGAGCGGGACAGCCTACAATCTGAGCAGTTCTTC. This codes for CSAERDSLQSEQFF. The rearrangement joins TRBV20-1 to TRBJ2-1; D assignment may be TRBD1 or TRBD2 (7 bases each). The CDR3 is 14 amino acids. V was pared by 6 bases and J by 9 bases, with 21 bases between. In germline, CDR1 is DFQATT, CDR2 SNEGSKA (reference sequence).

V and J are TRBV4-1 and TRBJ1-2; a weak D match, TRBD1 (6 bases). This CDR3 is built from 14 residues. V lost 2 bases and J lost 4, with 11 bases in between. In germline, CDR1 is MGHRA, CDR2 YSYEKL. The CDR3: CASSQSGAGYGYTF. CDR3 DNA sequence: TGCGCCAGCAGCCAATCAGGGGCCGGCTATGGCTACACCTTC.

This clonotype was detected many times. In DNA form, the CDR3 reads TGTGCCAGCAGGACACAGCGAGGGGCCAACGTCCTGACTTTC. Amino acids: CASRTQRGANVLTF. This chain uses TRBV28 with TRBJ2-6; D ambiguous. The CDR3 is 14 amino acids. CDR1 and CDR2 (germline): MDHEN, SYDVKM. The ends were cut back, 6 bases at V and 4 bases at J, with 10 bases in the middle.

This clonotype occurred a few times. This chain connects TRBV12-3 or TRBV12-4 to TRBJ2-7; D gene unclear. The CDR3 extends over 13 amino acids. The V end was cut by 8 bases, the J end by 0 bases, with 11 bases between. In DNA form, the CDR3 reads TGTGCCAGCGCCCGCCAGAACTCCTACGAGCAGTACTTC. It is translated as CASARQNSYEQYF.

The V gene is TRBV6-5, the J gene TRBJ2-5; D is ambiguous. Trimming left V 7 bases short and J 4 bases short, with 16 bases between. The CDR3 contains 14 residues. The germline V gene has CDR1 MNHEY and CDR2 SVGAGI. CDR3 amino acids: CASKTSLLRETQYF. In DNA form, the CDR3 reads TGTGCCAGCAAAACGAGTCTACTCAGAGAGACCCAGTACTTC.

The chain is built from TRBV5-8 and TRBJ2-1; D ambiguous. V was shortened by 0 bases and J by 13 bases, with 11 bases between the two germline ends. The CDR3 covers 12 residues. Germline CDR1 and CDR2: SGHTS and YDEGEE. The CDR3 bases are TGTGCCAGCAGCTTGGTTTGGCCCAATCAGTTCTTC. This sequence encodes CASSLVWPNQFF.

This clonotype was seen just once. Here the CDR3 DNA reads TGCGCCAGCAGCCAAGAACCCAAGGACAGGGGTGACGAGCAGTACTTC. It is translated as CASSQEPKDRGDEQYF. The chain links TRBV4-1 to TRBJ2-5; TRBD1 aligns across 9 bases. The assigned J gene may be wrong: the sequence end matches TRBJ2-7 better. The CDR3 has 16 amino acids. In germline, CDR1 is MGHRA, CDR2 YSYEKL.

This chain connects TRBV20-1 to TRBJ2-7, with 10 positions matching TRBD2. Gene TRBJ2-5 matches the end of the DNA better, so the J call may be wrong. There are 13 residues in the CDR3. CDR1 is DFQATT and CDR2 is SNEGSKA in the germline V gene (reference sequence). This chain's CDR3 is CSASASGSGTQYF. The CDR3 region has the DNA TGCAGTGCTAGTGCTAGCGGGAGCGGGACCCAGTACTTC.

The gene calls are TRBV11-3 and TRBJ2-7, with 7 bases matching TRBD1. The V gene's germline CDR1 is SGHNT and CDR2 YENEEA. CDR3 size: 15 residues. Trimming cost V 4 bases and J 3 bases; bases outside gene matches: 9. CDR3 loop: CASSSGTAGNYEQYF. The CDR3 bases are TGTGCCAGCAGCTCCGGGACAGCTGGTAACTACGAGCAGTACTTC. Supplemented by reference TRBV11-3 and TRBJ2-7, the full variable domain reads EAGVVQSPRYKIIEKKQPVAFWCNPISGHNTLYWYLQNLGQGPELLIRYENEEAVDDSQLPKDRFSAERLKGVDSTLKIQPAELGDSAVYLCASSSGTAGNYEQYFGPGTRLTVT.

The gene calls are TRBV3-1 and TRBJ2-1, with D tentatively TRBD1 (6 bases). Between the trimmed V and J ends, which lost 0 bases and 6 bases, there was a span of 12 bases. Germline V gives CDR1 LGHDT, CDR2 YNNKEL (reference sequence). The CDR3 consists of 15 residues. The CDR3 nucleotides are TGTGCCAGCAGCCAAGATCGGACAGCATTCAATGAGCAGTTCTTC. As protein: CASSQDRTAFNEQFF.

The chain carries TRBV3-1 and TRBJ2-1; D may be TRBD2 (5 bases). This CDR3 contains 15 residues. The V gene's germline CDR1 is LGHDT and CDR2 YNNKEL (reference sequence). V shed 4 bases and J shed 1 base, with 11 bases lying between them. CDR3 region: CASSPKLESYNEQFF. CDR3 nucleotides: TGTGCCAGCAGCCCGAAACTAGAATCCTACAATGAGCAGTTCTTC.

The chain links TRBV29-1 to TRBJ1-1, with 7 bases fitting TRBD1. CDR3 length: 13 residues. CDR1 is SQVTM and CDR2 is ANQGSEA in the germline V gene. V trimming: 7 bases; J trimming: 8 bases; junction bases outside the gene matches: 13. CDR3 residues: CSATGTADLEAFF. The CDR3 nucleotides read TGCAGCGCTACAGGGACAGCCGATTTGGAAGCTTTCTTT.

The chain recombines TRBV2 with TRBJ2-5; D is perhaps TRBD1 or TRBD2 (5 bases each). The V gene's germline CDR1 is SNHLY and CDR2 FYNNEI. CDR3 length: 15 amino acids. Trimming left V 8 bases short and J 1 base short, with 17 bases between. The CDR3 DNA reads TGTGCCAGCGGCCCCCGGGGCCTACTCCAAGAGACCCAGTACTTC. Amino acids: CASGPRGLLQETQYF.

This clonotype occurred a few times. This chain links TRBV27 with TRBJ2-7; a possible D gene is TRBD2 (6 bases). The CDR3 length is 15 residues. Trimming pared 8 bases from V and 0 bases from J, leaving 17 bases between. Germline V CDR1 and CDR2: MNHEY, SMNVEV (reference sequence). The CDR3 loop is CASPPGDGSSYEQYF. CDR3 in DNA: TGTGCCAGCCCCCCCGGTGACGGGAGCTCCTACGAGCAGTACTTC.

The V and J genes are TRBV2 and TRBJ2-1; no firm D call. CDR1 is SNHLY, CDR2 FYNNEI, per germline. This CDR3 is built from 11 residues. V dropped 4 bases and J dropped 9 bases, with 7 bases sitting between them. The CDR3 loop reads CASSGWTEQFF. In DNA, the CDR3 is TGTGCCAGCAGTGGGTGGACTGAGCAGTTCTTC.